This T cell receptor beta chain was observed in a study of T cell responses to AZD1222 COVID-19 vaccine. Second-dose timings of about 4 or about 12 weeks were pooled. Sequenced by immunoSEQ multiplex PCR; TCRdb stores in-frame clones only, minus some. The table has over 120,000 clones, 85% to 90% seen once. To note about this clone: Antigen unknown.

Per germline, CDR1 SEHNR and CDR2 FQNEAQ (reference sequence). V was cut by 5 bases and J by 8 bases, with 15 bases left in between. This CDR3 region has 14 residues. Findings of the study overall: Females outnumbered males among donors, who were mostly white British; clonal diversity was possibly underestimated. Regions 160-218 and 743-854 held dominance among vaccine-associated CD4 TCRs, which spanned spike. The reported proportion of spike-specific TCRs targeting unmutated variant regions was nearly half.

The sequencing here drew on peripheral blood, taken 28 days after the second AZD1222 dose. The chain is built from TRBV7-9 and TRBJ1-4; D perhaps matches TRBD1 (5 bases). The receptor was derived from an adult who received the AZD1222 COVID-19 vaccine. The CDR3 protein is CASSPVGTPEKLFF. The CDR3 DNA is TGTGCCAGCAGCCCCGTGGGGACCCCCGAAAAACTGTTTTTT.